This T cell receptor beta chain came from a study of patients and donors after allogeneic stem cell transplantation. Trimming shortened V by 3 bases and J by 5 bases, and 23 bases separated the two germline ends. Germline V gene lookup returns CDR1 SGHTS and CDR2 YDEGEE. The CDR3 covers 17 residues. TCRdb reprocessed the RT-PCR reads with MiXCR, giving one entry per CDR3 protein. The sample lists approximately 200,000 distinct CDR3 sequences, 14% seen once, with around 10% in the top ten. Material: blood, either unsorted or a sorted T cell fraction (not recorded which). This sequence originates from a human donor who was either an allogeneic HSCT recipient or a stem cell or donor lymphocyte infusion donor (not recorded which). It is not recorded whose cells these are; they may come from a transplant donor. This chain joins TRBV5-8 and TRBJ2-5, with D perhaps being TRBD1 or TRBD2 (5 bases each). The CDR3 is CASSSIHSNYEGETQYF. The CDR3 DNA sequence: TGTGCCAGCAGCTCCATCCACAGTAACTACGAGGGGGAGACCCAGTACTTC.